This T cell receptor beta chain was obtained from a study of monozygotic twins with inflammatory bowel disease. In germline, CDR1 is LGHNT, CDR2 FRNRAP. This CDR3 comprises 13 residues. TCRdb re-analyzed the 5' RACE reads; it lists each CDR3 protein once, without DNA. This repertoire comprises approximately 420,000 distinct CDR3 sequences; its ten largest clones make up 2% to 3%. The chain joins TRBV12-5 to TRBJ1-2; TCRdb gives TRBD1 as the D gene, but with no DNA this cannot be confirmed. This TCR was recovered from a human donor with ulcerative colitis or Crohn's disease, or a healthy co-twin of an affected twin (not recorded which). The sample was blood. CDR3: CASGLGGNYGYTF.